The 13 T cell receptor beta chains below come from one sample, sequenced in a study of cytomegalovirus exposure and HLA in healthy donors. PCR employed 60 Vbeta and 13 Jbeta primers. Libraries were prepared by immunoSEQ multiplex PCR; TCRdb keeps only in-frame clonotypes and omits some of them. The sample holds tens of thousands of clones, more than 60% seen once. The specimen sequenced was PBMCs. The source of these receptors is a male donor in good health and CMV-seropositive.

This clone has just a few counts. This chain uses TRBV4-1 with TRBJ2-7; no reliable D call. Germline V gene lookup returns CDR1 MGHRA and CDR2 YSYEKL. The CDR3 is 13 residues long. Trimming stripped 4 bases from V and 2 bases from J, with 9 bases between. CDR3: CASSRVGAYEQYF. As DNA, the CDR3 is TGCGCCAGCAGCCGGGTCGGAGCCTACGAGCAGTACTTC.

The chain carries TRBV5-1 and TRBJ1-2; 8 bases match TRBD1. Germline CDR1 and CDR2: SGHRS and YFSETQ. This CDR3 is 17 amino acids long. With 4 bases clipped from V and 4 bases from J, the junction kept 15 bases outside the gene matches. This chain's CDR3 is CASSPNPPGQEGYGYTF. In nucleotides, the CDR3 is TGCGCCAGCAGCCCCAACCCCCCGGGACAGGAGGGCTATGGCTACACCTTC.

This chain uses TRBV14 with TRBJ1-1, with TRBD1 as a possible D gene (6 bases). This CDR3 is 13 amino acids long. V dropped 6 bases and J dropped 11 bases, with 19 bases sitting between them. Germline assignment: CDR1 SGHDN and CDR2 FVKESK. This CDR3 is CASRPTGLQGAFF. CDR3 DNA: TGTGCCAGCAGGCCAACGGGGCTTCAGGGGGCTTTCTTT.

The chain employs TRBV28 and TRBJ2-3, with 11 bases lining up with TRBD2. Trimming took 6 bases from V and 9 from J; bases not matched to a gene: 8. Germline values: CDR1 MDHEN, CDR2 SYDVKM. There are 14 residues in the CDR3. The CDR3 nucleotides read TGTGCCAGCAGATTAGCGGGGGGGACGCCAACGCAGTATTTT. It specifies CASRLAGGTPTQYF.

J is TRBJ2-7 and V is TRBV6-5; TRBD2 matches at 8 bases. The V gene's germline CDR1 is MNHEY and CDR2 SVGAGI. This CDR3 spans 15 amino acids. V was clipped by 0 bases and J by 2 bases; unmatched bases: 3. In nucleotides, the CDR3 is TGTGCCAGCAGTTACTCCCTAGCGGGTACCTACGAGCAGTACTTC. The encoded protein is CASSYSLAGTYEQYF.

The CDR3 reads CACPSGTSSGNTIYF. The CDR3 DNA follows: TGTGCCTGCCCCTCGGGGACAAGCTCTGGAAACACCATATATTTT. The chain employs TRBV30 and TRBJ1-3, with D maybe TRBD1 (6 bases). CDR3 length equals 15 residues. The ends were cut back, 6 bases at V and 0 bases at J, with 15 bases in the middle. Germline values: CDR1 GTSNPN, CDR2 SVGIG (reference sequence).

The CDR3 here is CASSLDRGHGYTF. CDR3 bases: TGTGCCAGCAGCTTAGACAGGGGCCATGGCTACACCTTC. This chain links TRBV11-2 with TRBJ1-2, with D possibly being TRBD1 (6 bases). The V end was cut by 0 bases, the J end by 6 bases, with 8 bases between. Germline loops: CDR1 SGHAT, CDR2 FQNNGV. This CDR3 contains 13 residues.

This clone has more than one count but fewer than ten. In DNA, the CDR3 is TGTGCAAGTCGCTCACGGGACTGGGACTACGAGCAGTACTTC. As protein: CASRSRDWDYEQYF. The chain recombines TRBV12-2 with TRBJ2-7; the table's D gene call, TRBD2, was not cross checked with the DNA. TRBV12-2 is termed a pseudogene. This CDR3 spans 14 amino acids.

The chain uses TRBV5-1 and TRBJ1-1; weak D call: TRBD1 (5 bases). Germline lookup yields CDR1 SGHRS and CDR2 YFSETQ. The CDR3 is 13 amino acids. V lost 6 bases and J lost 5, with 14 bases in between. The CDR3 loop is CASTLGGETEAFF. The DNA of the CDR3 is TGCGCCAGCACCCTCGGGGGTGAAACTGAAGCTTTCTTT.

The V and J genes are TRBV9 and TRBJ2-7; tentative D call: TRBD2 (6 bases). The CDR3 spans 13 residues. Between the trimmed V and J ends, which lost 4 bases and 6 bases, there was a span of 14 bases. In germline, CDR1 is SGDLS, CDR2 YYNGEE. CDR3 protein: CASSSRLVSEQYF. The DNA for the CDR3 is TGTGCCAGCAGCTCCAGACTAGTATCCGAGCAGTACTTC.

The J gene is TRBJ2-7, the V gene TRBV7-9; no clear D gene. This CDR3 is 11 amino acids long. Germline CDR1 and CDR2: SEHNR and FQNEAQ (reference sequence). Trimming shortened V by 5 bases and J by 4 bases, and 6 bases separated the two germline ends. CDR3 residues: CASSQMYEQYF. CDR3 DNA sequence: TGTGCCAGCAGCCAGATGTACGAGCAGTACTTC.

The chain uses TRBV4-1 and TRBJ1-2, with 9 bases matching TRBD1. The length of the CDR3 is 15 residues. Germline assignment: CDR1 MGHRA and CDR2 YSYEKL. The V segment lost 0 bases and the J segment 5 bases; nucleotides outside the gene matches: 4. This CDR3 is CASSQDGTGRYGYTF. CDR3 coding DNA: TGCGCCAGCAGCCAAGACGGGACAGGGAGGTATGGCTACACCTTC.

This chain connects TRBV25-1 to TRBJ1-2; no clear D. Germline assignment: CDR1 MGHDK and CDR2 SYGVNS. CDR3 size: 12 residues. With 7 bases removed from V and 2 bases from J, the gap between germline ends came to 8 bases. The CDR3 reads CASNYGNYGYTF. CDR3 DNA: TGTGCCAGCAACTACGGGAACTATGGCTACACCTTC.